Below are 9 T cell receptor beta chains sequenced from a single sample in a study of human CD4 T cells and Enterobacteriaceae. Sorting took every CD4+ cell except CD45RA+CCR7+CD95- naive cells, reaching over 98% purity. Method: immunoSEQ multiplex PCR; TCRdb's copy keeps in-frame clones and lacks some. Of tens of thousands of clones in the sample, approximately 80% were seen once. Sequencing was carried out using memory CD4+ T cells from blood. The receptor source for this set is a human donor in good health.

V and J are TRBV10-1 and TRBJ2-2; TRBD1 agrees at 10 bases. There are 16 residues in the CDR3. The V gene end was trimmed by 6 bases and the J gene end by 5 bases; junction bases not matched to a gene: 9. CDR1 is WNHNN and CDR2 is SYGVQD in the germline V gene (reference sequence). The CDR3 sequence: CASSAGTGVNTGELFF. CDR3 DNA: TGCGCCAGCAGCGCCGGGACAGGGGTCAATACCGGGGAGCTGTTTTTT.

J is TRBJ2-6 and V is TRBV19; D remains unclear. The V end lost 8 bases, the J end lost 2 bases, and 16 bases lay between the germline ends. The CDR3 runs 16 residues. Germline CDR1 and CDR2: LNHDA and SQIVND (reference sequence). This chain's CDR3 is CASLKGSYTGANVLTF. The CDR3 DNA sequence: TGTGCCAGTCTTAAAGGGTCCTATACTGGGGCCAACGTCCTGACTTTC.

The CDR3: CAISESTGTSPLHF. Here the CDR3 DNA reads TGTGCCATCAGTGAGTCAACAGGGACCTCACCCCTCCACTTT. J is TRBJ1-6 and V is TRBV10-3, with D perhaps matching TRBD1 (6 bases). The CDR3 extends over 14 amino acids. Germline V gene sequence: CDR1 ENHRY, CDR2 SYGVKD. Trimming took 0 bases from V and 10 from J, leaving 10 bases between them.

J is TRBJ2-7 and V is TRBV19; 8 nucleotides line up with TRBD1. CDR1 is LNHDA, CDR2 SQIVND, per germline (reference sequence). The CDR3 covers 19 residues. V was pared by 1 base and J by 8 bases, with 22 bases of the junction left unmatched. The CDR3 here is CASSIGGFGTGSRYDKQYF. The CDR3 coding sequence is TGTGCCAGTAGTATAGGGGGATTCGGGACAGGCTCAAGGTACGACAAGCAGTACTTC.

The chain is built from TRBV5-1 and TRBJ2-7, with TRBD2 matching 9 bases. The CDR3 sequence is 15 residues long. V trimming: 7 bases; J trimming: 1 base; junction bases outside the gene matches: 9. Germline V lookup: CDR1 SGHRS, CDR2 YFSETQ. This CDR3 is CASGAGGERSYEQYF. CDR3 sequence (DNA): TGCGCCAGCGGAGCGGGGGGCGAGAGGTCCTACGAGCAGTACTTC.

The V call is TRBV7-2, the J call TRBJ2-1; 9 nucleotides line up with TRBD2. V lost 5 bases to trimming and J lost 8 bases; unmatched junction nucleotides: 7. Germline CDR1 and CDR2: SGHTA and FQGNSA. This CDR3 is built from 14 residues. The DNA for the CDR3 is TGTGCCAGCAGCACTGGACTAGCGAGAGATGAGCAGTTCTTC. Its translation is CASSTGLARDEQFF.

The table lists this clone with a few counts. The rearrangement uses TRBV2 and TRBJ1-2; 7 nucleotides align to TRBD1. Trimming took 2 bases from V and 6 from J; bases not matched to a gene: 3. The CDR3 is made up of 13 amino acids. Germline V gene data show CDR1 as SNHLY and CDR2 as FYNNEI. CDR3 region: CASSENRGNGYTF. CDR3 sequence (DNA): TGTGCCAGCAGTGAAAACAGGGGAAATGGCTACACCTTC.

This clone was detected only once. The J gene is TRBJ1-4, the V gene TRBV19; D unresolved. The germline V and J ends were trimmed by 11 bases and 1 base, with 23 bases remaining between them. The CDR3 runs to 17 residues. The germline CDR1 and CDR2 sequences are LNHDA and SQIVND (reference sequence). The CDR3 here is CAQTGGRQAGTNEKLFF. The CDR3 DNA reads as TGTGCCCAAACGGGCGGGAGGCAGGCGGGAACTAATGAAAAACTGTTTTTT.

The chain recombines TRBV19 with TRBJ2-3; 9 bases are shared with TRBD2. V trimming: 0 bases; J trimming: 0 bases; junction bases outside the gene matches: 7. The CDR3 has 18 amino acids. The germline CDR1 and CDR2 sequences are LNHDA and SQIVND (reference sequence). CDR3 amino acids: CASSIDSLAGRSTDTQYF. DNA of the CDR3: TGTGCCAGTAGTATAGATTCCCTAGCGGGACGGAGCACAGATACGCAGTATTTT. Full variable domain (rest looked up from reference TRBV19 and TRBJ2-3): DGGITQSPKYLFRKEGQNVTLSCEQNLNHDAMYWYRQDPGQGLRLIYYSQIVNDFQKGDIAEGYSVSREKKESFPLTVTSAQKNPTAFYLCASSIDSLAGRSTDTQYFGPGTRLTVL.